Listed here are 24 T cell receptor beta chains from one sample, sequenced in a study of T cell changes during pregnancy in multiple sclerosis. Sequencing used immunoSEQ multiplex PCR; TCRdb keeps in-frame clones, though not all of them. The table records some 130,000 clones, 96% of them present only once. This sample comprised peripheral blood, obtained after pregnancy. All receptors derive from a female donor with multiple sclerosis, enrolled in a pregnancy study.

The genes are TRBV5-6 and TRBJ2-1, with D perhaps TRBD1 (5 bases). Germline assignment: CDR1 SGHDT and CDR2 YYEEEE. The V end was cut by 1 base, the J end by 9 bases, with 8 bases between. This CDR3 is built from 12 residues. Written as DNA, the CDR3 is TGTGCCAGCAGCTTGTGGGGCGTTGAGCAGTTCTTC. It is translated as CASSLWGVEQFF.

The chain employs TRBV28 and TRBJ1-5; 9 positions match TRBD1. After removal of 3 bases from V and 6 bases from J, the junction contained 9 bases not matched to a gene. This CDR3 region has 16 residues. CDR1 is MDHEN, CDR2 SYDVKM, per germline. The CDR3 loop is CASSFPTGQGAQPQHF. The CDR3 nucleotides read TGTGCCAGCAGTTTCCCAACGGGACAGGGTGCTCAGCCCCAGCATTTT.

The chain has TRBV28 and TRBJ2-7, with a possible D match to TRBD2 (6 bases). The CDR3 has 13 residues. Germline CDR1 MDHEN, CDR2 SYDVKM. The V and J ends lost 7 bases and 0 bases respectively, with 10 bases between them. Here the CDR3 DNA reads TGTGCCAGCATAGACGGGAGCTCCTACGAGCAGTACTTC. This codes for CASIDGSSYEQYF.

In its sample, this clone was seen once. The chain is built from TRBV11-1 and TRBJ2-1, with 7 bases identical to TRBD2. With 5 bases clipped from V and 7 bases from J, the junction kept 17 bases outside the gene matches. Germline CDR1 is SGHAT and CDR2 is FQDESV (reference sequence). This CDR3 has 17 residues. Here the CDR3 reads CASSIGVGGRPGNEQFF. CDR3 in DNA: TGTGCCAGCAGCATAGGGGTGGGAGGGAGGCCGGGGAATGAGCAGTTCTTC.

V is TRBV28 and J is TRBJ2-7; TRBD1 is a possible D gene (5 bases). V was shortened by 0 bases and J by 1 base, with 7 bases between the two germline ends. This CDR3 spans 14 amino acids. Germline CDR1 is MDHEN and CDR2 is SYDVKM. CDR3 loop: CASSLWAGSYEQYF. Written as DNA, the CDR3 is TGTGCCAGCAGTTTATGGGCAGGGTCCTACGAGCAGTACTTC.

In this sample, this clone turned up once. The chain is built from TRBV7-6 and TRBJ2-5; 9 bases line up with TRBD2. J was trimmed by 5 bases and V by 3 bases; bases with no gene match: 7. CDR1 and CDR2 (germline): SGHVS, FNYEAQ. CDR3 size: 15 residues. The CDR3 DNA reads as TGTGCCAGCAGCTTTAGGTCAAGCGGGAGGGAGACCCAGTACTTC. Amino acid sequence: CASSFRSSGRETQYF.

The rearrangement joins TRBV2 to TRBJ2-5, with D possibly being TRBD2 (5 bases). The V end was cut by 7 bases, the J end by 5 bases, with 11 bases between. CDR1 and CDR2 (germline): SNHLY, FYNNEI. There are 12 residues in the CDR3. The CDR3, as DNA: TGTGCCAGCACCCCTCAGCGGGAGACCCAGTACTTC. Encoded protein: CASTPQRETQYF. The full variable domain, in which reference TRBV2 and TRBJ2-5 provide the parts outside the CDR3, is EPEVTQTPSHQVTQMGQEVILRCVPISNHLYFYWYRQILGQKVEFLVSFYNNEISEKSEIFDDQFSVERPDGSNFTLKIRSTKLEDSAMYFCASTPQRETQYFGPGTRLLVL.

This rearrangement joins TRBV5-4 to TRBJ2-4, with D perhaps TRBD2 (5 bases). The CDR3 has 16 residues. CDR1 SGHNT and CDR2 YYREEE come from the germline V gene (reference sequence). Trimming left V 4 bases short and J 1 base short, with 15 bases between. CDR3 protein: CASSPDSPGAKNIQYF. For the CDR3, the DNA is TGTGCCAGCAGCCCGGACTCCCCGGGGGCCAAAAACATTCAGTACTTC.

The chain combines TRBV27 with TRBJ2-1, with TRBD2 identical over 12 bases. Germline values: CDR1 MNHEY, CDR2 SMNVEV (reference sequence). The CDR3 extends over 14 amino acids. J lost 8 bases, V lost 6 bases, and 5 bases had no gene match. The CDR3: CASSLAGGRYEQFF. Written as DNA, the CDR3 is TGTGCCAGCAGCCTAGCGGGAGGGCGCTATGAGCAGTTCTTC.

The chain carries TRBV6-1 and TRBJ1-1; possibly TRBD1 for D (6 bases). The CDR3 is made up of 14 amino acids. V dropped 6 bases and J dropped 5 bases, with 16 bases sitting between them. The germline CDR1 and CDR2 sequences are MNHNS and SASEGT. CDR3 loop: CASRGAGSRTEAFF. The CDR3 nucleotides read TGTGCCAGCAGGGGGGCAGGATCTAGGACTGAAGCTTTCTTT.

The chain couples TRBV5-1 to TRBJ2-3, with 9 nucleotides matching TRBD1. Germline CDR1 SGHRS, CDR2 YFSETQ. V lost 4 bases to trimming and J lost 5 bases; unmatched junction nucleotides: 5. The CDR3 extends over 14 amino acids. The CDR3 here is CASSDYRGRDTQYF. The CDR3 nucleotides read TGCGCCAGCAGCGATTACAGGGGGCGAGATACGCAGTATTTT.

The V call is TRBV28, the J call TRBJ2-3, with D unresolved. V was clipped by 3 bases and J by 6 bases, with 4 bases between them. CDR1 MDHEN and CDR2 SYDVKM come from the germline V gene. CDR3 length: 11 amino acids. CDR3 bases: TGTGCCAGCAGTTTCGCGGATACGCAGTATTTT. This encodes CASSFADTQYF.

The J gene is TRBJ1-3, the V gene TRBV28; D unclear. Germline V gene lookup returns CDR1 MDHEN and CDR2 SYDVKM. With 8 bases removed from V and 3 bases from J, the gap between germline ends came to 8 bases. CDR3 length: 12 residues. CDR3 amino acids: CASLSGGNTIYF. In nucleotides, the CDR3 is TGTGCCAGCTTAAGCGGTGGAAACACCATATATTTT.

This chain uses TRBV6-5 with TRBJ2-5; the match to TRBD2 covers 13 bases. V trimming: 4 bases; J trimming: 5 bases; junction bases outside the gene matches: 4. The CDR3 has 15 amino acids. Germline CDR1 reads MNHEY; CDR2 reads SVGAGI. The CDR3 loop is CASSLGTSGTETQYF. The CDR3 DNA reads TGTGCCAGCAGTTTAGGGACTAGCGGGACGGAGACCCAGTACTTC.

The CDR3 DNA reads as TGTGCCAGCAATTCATTCCCCGGGGACACTGAAGCTTTCTTT. This translates into CASNSFPGDTEAFF. This chain uses TRBV28 with TRBJ1-1, with D hard to call. The CDR3 consists of 14 residues. V was cut by 7 bases and J by 3 bases, with 15 bases left in between. Germline-derived CDR1 and CDR2 are MDHEN and SYDVKM. The variable domain in full, with the rest retrieved from reference TRBV28 and TRBJ1-1, is DVKVTQSSRYLVKRTGEKVFLECVQDMDHENMFWYRQDPGLGLRLIYFSYDVKMKEKGDIPEGYSVSREKKERFSLILESASTNQTSMYLCASNSFPGDTEAFFGQGTRLTVV.

The V call is TRBV28, the J call TRBJ2-5, with 7 bases aligning to TRBD2. Trimming took 7 bases from V and 5 from J; bases not matched to a gene: 4. Germline V CDR1 and CDR2: MDHEN, SYDVKM. The CDR3 contains 12 residues. The CDR3 protein is CASKRGMETQYF. The DNA of the CDR3 is TGTGCCAGCAAGCGGGGTATGGAGACCCAGTACTTC. Using reference TRBV28 and TRBJ2-5 for the parts outside the CDR3, the full variable domain is DVKVTQSSRYLVKRTGEKVFLECVQDMDHENMFWYRQDPGLGLRLIYFSYDVKMKEKGDIPEGYSVSREKKERFSLILESASTNQTSMYLCASKRGMETQYFGPGTRLLVL.

Only a few counts were recorded for this clone. The CDR3 DNA is TGTGCCAGCAAAGACAGGGTCGGCACTGAAGCTTTCTTT. Its protein product is CASKDRVGTEAFF. This chain connects TRBV2 to TRBJ1-1; 7 positions match TRBD1. The CDR3 spans 13 residues. The germline V gene has CDR1 SNHLY and CDR2 FYNNEI. V lost 7 bases and J lost 4; bases outside the gene matches: 6.

The chain links TRBV2 to TRBJ2-5, with 7 bases matching TRBD1. The J segment lost 0 bases and the V segment lost 6 bases, leaving 7 bases of the junction unmatched. The CDR3 has 15 amino acids. Germline assignment: CDR1 SNHLY and CDR2 FYNNEI. CDR3 loop: CASRRETGNQETQYF. CDR3 DNA: TGTGCCAGCAGGAGAGAGACAGGGAACCAAGAGACCCAGTACTTC.

The chain is built from TRBV29-1 and TRBJ2-1; a weak D match, TRBD2 (5 bases). Trimming cost V 2 bases and J 5 bases, with 16 bases left between them. This CDR3 is built from 15 residues. CDR1 is SQVTM, CDR2 ANQGSEA, per germline. CDR3 sequence reads: CSVENPHGNNNEQFF. The CDR3 nucleotides read TGCAGCGTTGAAAACCCCCACGGGAACAACAATGAGCAGTTCTTC.

The chain recombines TRBV4-2 with TRBJ2-1; TRBD1 matches at 7 bases. With 3 bases clipped from V and 9 bases from J, the junction kept 20 bases outside the gene matches. Per the germline V gene, CDR1 is LGHNA and CDR2 is YNFKEQ. This CDR3 is 18 amino acids long. As DNA, the CDR3 is TGTGCCAGCAGCCACCGACCCCCGACAGGGAGCTACGGTAGTGAGCAGTTCTTC. Its protein product is CASSHRPPTGSYGSEQFF.

This chain links TRBV5-1 with TRBJ2-5; D might be TRBD2 (6 bases). The CDR3 has 15 amino acids. The germline V gene has CDR1 SGHRS and CDR2 YFSETQ. V was trimmed by 2 bases and J by 2 bases, leaving 13 bases between them. This chain's CDR3 is CASSFVWRDQETQYF. Written as DNA, the CDR3 is TGCGCCAGCAGCTTCGTTTGGCGGGATCAAGAGACCCAGTACTTC.

V is TRBV6-6 and J is TRBJ1-2, with TRBD1 identical over 7 bases. CDR1 and CDR2 from the germline V gene are MNHNY and SVGAGI (reference sequence). Losses at the gene ends were 6 bases for V and 4 bases for J; bases not matched to a gene: 5. This CDR3 comprises 13 residues. Here the CDR3 DNA reads TGTGCCAGCAGCCAGGGACAGATCTATGGCTACACCTTC. Translated, it gives CASSQGQIYGYTF.

The V and J genes are TRBV11-2 and TRBJ2-7, with a tentative D call TRBD1 (7 bases). This CDR3 has 13 amino acids. The ends were cut back, 4 bases at V and 3 bases at J, with 10 bases in the middle. CDR1 and CDR2 from the germline V gene are SGHAT and FQNNGV. The CDR3 protein is CASSSGGFYEQYF. For the CDR3, the DNA is TGTGCCAGCAGCTCAGGGGGGTTCTACGAGCAGTACTTC.

This clone was recorded only once. The rearrangement links TRBV29-1 to TRBJ2-7, with TRBD1 matching 12 bases. CDR1 SQVTM and CDR2 ANQGSEA come from the germline V gene. The CDR3 totals 14 residues. With 6 bases clipped from V and 4 bases from J, the junction kept 7 bases outside the gene matches. CDR3 in amino acids: CSVTGTGGFYEQYF. CDR3 in DNA: TGCAGCGTCACCGGGACAGGGGGCTTTTACGAGCAGTACTTC.